The T cell receptor (beta chain) described here comes from a study of T cell responses to AZD1222 COVID-19 vaccine. About the study: Recipients boosted at about 4 weeks or about 12 weeks are pooled.

The study's findings and limits: Seropositivity was recorded at baseline in only 6 or 7 AZD1222 recipients. Reports say nearly half of spike-specific TCRs go after unmutated variant regions. Two AZD1222 administrations were followed by greater Spike-specific TCR breadth and depth.

A note on this clone: Its specificity is unknown.

The table came from immunoSEQ multiplex PCR; TCRdb's copy has only in-frame clones and leaves some out. The sample lists approximately 97,000 clones, 84% occurring once. Material: peripheral blood, obtained on day 0 of AZD1222 vaccination. This TCR came from an adult in good health.

The CDR3, as DNA: TGTGCCAGCAGCGTAGGGGGTACCTACGAGCAGTACTTC. Translated, it gives CASSVGGTYEQYF. This chain links TRBV9 with TRBJ2-7; D remains unclear. Trimming took 0 bases from V and 2 from J, leaving 6 bases between them. Germline loops: CDR1 SGDLS, CDR2 YYNGEE. This CDR3 spans 13 amino acids.